This T cell receptor (beta chain) comes out of a study of blood T cell repertoires in COVID-19. The wider study: From the United States, Italy and Spain came samples of acute and convalescent COVID-19. Sources were T cells, B-cell-depleted T cells, or PBMCs; the material itself was cDNA or gDNA.

This CDR3 has 16 amino acids. Germline V gene sequence: CDR1 MRHNA, CDR2 SNTAGT. Between the trimmed V and J ends, which lost 0 bases and 6 bases, there was a span of 15 bases. In the original analysis: The assay estimated nucleated cells by amplifying reference gene primers. The table came from immunoSEQ multiplex PCR; TCRdb's copy has only in-frame clones and leaves some out. D and trimming come from the DNA, and the V and J calls and clone size come from that table. The data contain roughly 180,000 clones, around four fifths of them seen just once; the ten biggest clones take up 4.5% to 6.5%. This clonotype was obtained from a woman between 25 and 40 years old with acute or convalescent COVID-19. The chain has TRBV6-4 and TRBJ2-1; perhaps TRBD2 as D (5 bases). The specimen was peripheral blood. The chain's CDR3 is CASSDSGQADLNEQFF. The CDR3 nucleotides read TGTGCCAGCAGTGACTCGGGTCAAGCGGACCTCAATGAGCAGTTCTTC.